The T cell receptor (beta chain) under discussion was sequenced for a study of shared clonotypes between healthy human individuals. The J segment lost 2 bases and the V segment lost 5 bases, leaving 12 bases of the junction unmatched. This CDR3 region has 17 residues. CDR1 LNHDA and CDR2 SQIVND come from the germline V gene (reference sequence). Study outcomes and limitations: Shared clonotypes: approximately 5.3% naive CD4, under 4% naive CD8, less than 2.5% memory CD4, around 0.4% memory CD8.

About this clone itself: No antigen is known for it.

Template for every sorted-subset replicate PCR totaled 150 to 250 ng DNA, around 32,000 T cell genomes. Sequencing was performed with immunoSEQ multiplex PCR; in TCRdb, only in-frame clones are kept and a portion is missing. The sample lists fewer than 1.8 million clones, about 98.5% occurring once. The clonotype comes from a man younger than 40 in good health. V gene TRBV19 combines with J gene TRBJ2-5, with 9 bases fitting TRBD2. Sequenced input: naive CD4+ T cells sorted from blood. Subset here: CD45RA+ positively selected. CDR3 residues: CASSQIPRGRGQETQYF. CDR3 nucleotide sequence: TGTGCCAGTAGTCAGATTCCGCGCGGGAGGGGTCAAGAGACCCAGTACTTC.